This entry describes one T cell receptor (beta chain). The antigen is not known. One entry per CDR3 protein, called by TCRdb with MiXCR from the 5' RACE reads. The table has approximately 40,000 distinct CDR3 sequences, approximately 13% seen once. The data belong to a study of spatial heterogeneity in lung cancer. Study findings and constraints: Follow-up blood showed ubiquitous expanded tumor TCRs less than blood at resection did.

Germline V CDR1 and CDR2: MNHEY, SVGAGI. V was pared by 7 bases and J by 1 base, with 16 bases between. There are 15 residues in the CDR3. The time point denotes: sample taken at primary tumor resection. The sequencing used PBMCs, collected at surgery. This clonotype was sampled from a male donor with early-stage non-small cell lung cancer. The chain employs TRBV6-5 and TRBJ1-1, with a possible D match to TRBD1 (5 bases). DNA of the CDR3: TGTGCCAGCACCAACCCCCACGGGGGGAACACTGAAGCTTTCTTT. It specifies CASTNPHGGNTEAFF.